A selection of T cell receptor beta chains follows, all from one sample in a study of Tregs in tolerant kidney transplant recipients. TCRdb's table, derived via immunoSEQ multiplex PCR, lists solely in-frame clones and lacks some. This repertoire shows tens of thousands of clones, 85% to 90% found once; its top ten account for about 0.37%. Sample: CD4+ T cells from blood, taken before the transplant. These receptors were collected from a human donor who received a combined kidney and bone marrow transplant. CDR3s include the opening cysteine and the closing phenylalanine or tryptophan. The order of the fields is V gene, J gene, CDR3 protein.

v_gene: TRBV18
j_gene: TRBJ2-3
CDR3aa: CASSPPGTGGRDTQYF

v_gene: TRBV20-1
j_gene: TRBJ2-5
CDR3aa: CSAVLRETQYF

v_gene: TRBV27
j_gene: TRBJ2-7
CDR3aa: CASSLVGGSGEQYF

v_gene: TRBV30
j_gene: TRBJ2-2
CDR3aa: CAWSSGSWELFF

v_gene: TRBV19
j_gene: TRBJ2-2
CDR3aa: CASSISDNTGELFF

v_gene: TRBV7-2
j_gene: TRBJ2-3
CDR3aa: CASSLKAGRDTQYF

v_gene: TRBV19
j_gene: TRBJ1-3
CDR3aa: CAALEPSGNTIYF

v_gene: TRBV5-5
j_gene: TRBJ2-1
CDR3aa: CASSFVSPGGDSFF

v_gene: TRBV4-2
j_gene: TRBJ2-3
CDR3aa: CASSQATGSDTQYF

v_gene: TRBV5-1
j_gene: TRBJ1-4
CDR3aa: CASSFGAGEKLFF

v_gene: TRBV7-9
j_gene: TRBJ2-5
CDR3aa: CASSLEGVPQYF

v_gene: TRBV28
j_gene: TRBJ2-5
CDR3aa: CASSQEFRQEYQETQYF

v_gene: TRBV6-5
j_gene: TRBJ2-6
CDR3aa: CASSYSGGSGANVLTF

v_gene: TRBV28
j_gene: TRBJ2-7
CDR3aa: CASSNPGSYEQYF

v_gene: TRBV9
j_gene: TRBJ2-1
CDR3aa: CASSIGQTRTSGRNNEQFF

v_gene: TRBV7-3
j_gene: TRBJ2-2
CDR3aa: CASRPGLAAGELFF

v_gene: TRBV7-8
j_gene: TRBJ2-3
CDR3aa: CASSLVGTDTQYF

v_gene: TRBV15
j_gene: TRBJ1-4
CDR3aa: CATSRFSVGESEKLFF

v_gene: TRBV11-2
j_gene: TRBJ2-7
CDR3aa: CASSLDNRDSYEQYF

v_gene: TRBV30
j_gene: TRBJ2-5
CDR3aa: CAWSGGSGRGETQYF

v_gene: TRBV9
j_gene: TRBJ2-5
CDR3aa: CASSVLGQGGETQYF

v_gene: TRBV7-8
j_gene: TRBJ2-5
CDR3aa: CASSQKAGHPQETQYF

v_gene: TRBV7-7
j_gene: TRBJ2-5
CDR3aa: CASSLGLAGGKETQYF

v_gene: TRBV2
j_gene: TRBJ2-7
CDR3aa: CASTFRERGNEQYF

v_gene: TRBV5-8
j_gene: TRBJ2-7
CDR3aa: CASSLLGAYEQYF

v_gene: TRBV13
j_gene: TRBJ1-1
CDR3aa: CASSPERGSTDLNTEAFF

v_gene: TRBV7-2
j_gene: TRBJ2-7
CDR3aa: CASRPPGSSYEQYF

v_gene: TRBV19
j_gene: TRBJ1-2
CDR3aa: CASSPTDRRYGYTF

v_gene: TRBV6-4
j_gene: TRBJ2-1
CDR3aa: CASSPLAGGPGEQFF

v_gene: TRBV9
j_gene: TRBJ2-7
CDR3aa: CASSRRDSALEQYF

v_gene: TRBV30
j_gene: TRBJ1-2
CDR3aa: CAWNTRGLSGYTF

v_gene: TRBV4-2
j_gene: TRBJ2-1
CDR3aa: CASSGRTSVAYNEQFF

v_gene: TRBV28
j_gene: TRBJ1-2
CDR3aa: CAGSGQGYYGYTF

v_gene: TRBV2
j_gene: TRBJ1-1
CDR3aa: CASSGGPWAEAFF

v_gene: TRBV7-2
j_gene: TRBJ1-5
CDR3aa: CASSYRGGQPQHF

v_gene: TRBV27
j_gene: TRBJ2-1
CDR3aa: CASSVSTSVTYNEQFF

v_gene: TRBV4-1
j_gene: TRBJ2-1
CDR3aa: CASSHQRTAPGLAGSSYNEQFF

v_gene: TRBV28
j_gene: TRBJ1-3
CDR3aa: CASSLDTGEAGNTIYF

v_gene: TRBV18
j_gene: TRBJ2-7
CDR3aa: CASSAGSRNEQYF

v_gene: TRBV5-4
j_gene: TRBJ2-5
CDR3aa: CASSYTGGGETQYF

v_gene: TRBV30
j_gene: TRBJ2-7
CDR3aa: CAWSSRDRGSYEQYF

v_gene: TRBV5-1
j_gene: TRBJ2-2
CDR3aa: CASSSGLAVMNTGELFF

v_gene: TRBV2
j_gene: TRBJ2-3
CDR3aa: CASTAWGEIGDTQYF

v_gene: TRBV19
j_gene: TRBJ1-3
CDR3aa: CASNPTYSGNTIYF

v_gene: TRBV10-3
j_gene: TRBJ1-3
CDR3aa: CAISGIAGNTIYF

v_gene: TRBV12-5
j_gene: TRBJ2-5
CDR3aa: CASGTGMTSGNQETQYF

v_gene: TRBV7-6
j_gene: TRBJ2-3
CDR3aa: CASSPFSGDTQYF

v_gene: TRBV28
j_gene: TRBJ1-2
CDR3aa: CASSIQNTYTF

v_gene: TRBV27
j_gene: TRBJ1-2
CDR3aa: CASSSNRQGGYGYTF

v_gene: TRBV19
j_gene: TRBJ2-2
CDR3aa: CASSLGTGGAGELFF

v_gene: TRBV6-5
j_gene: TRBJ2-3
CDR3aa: CASSSPERYTDTQYF

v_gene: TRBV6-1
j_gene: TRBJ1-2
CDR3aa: CASFLNYGYTF

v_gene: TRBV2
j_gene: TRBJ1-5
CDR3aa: CASRAGGAYGQPQHF

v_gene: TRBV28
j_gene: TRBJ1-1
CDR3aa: CASSSSGTPAFEAFF

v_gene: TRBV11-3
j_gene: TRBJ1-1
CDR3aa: CASSPNQGNTEAFF

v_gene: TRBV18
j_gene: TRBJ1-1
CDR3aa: CASSTANTEAFF

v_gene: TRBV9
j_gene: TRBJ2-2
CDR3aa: CASSGRIAGVVTGELFF